The 15 T cell receptor beta chains below come from one sample, sequenced in a study of shared clonotypes between healthy human individuals. Data came from immunoSEQ multiplex PCR; TCRdb stores just in-frame clones and leaves some out. The sample carries 2 million to 2.5 million clones, 92% recorded once. The sample taken for sequencing was naive CD4+ T cells from PBMCs. The subset here: CD45RA+ positively selected. All receptors derive from a man in his late teens or twenties in good health. Some clones in this sample may be carry-over from other donors' samples.

The rearrangement uses TRBV5-1 and TRBJ2-1, with 14 bases that match TRBD2. Germline assignment: CDR1 SGHRS and CDR2 YFSETQ. The ends lost 0 bases at V and 8 bases at J; junction bases unmatched: 13. The CDR3 has 19 residues. CDR3 in DNA: TGCGCCAGCAGCTTGGTAGGACTAGCGGGAGGCGGGCGCGAATATGAGCAGTTCTTC. Translated, it gives CASSLVGLAGGGREYEQFF.

The rearrangement joins TRBV7-2 to TRBJ2-1, with 12 bases lining up with TRBD2. The V gene end was trimmed by 0 bases and the J gene end by 10 bases; junction bases not matched to a gene: 1. The CDR3 is made up of 14 amino acids. Germline V gene sequence: CDR1 SGHTA, CDR2 FQGNSA. In nucleotides, the CDR3 is TGTGCCAGCAGCTTAGCTGGGACTAGCGGGGAGCAGTTCTTC. Encoded protein: CASSLAGTSGEQFF. Together with reference TRBV7-2 and TRBJ2-1, the CDR3 gives the full variable domain: GAGVSQSPSNKVTEKGKDVELRCDPISGHTALYWYRQSLGQGLEFLIYFQGNSAPDKSGLPSDRFSAERTGGSVSTLTIQRTQQEDSAVYLCASSLAGTSGEQFFGPGTRLTVL.

The chain employs TRBV18 and TRBJ2-2; D not certain. Germline lookup yields CDR1 KGHSH and CDR2 LQKENI. CDR3 size: 13 residues. The V end was cut by 5 bases, the J end by 1 base, with 5 bases between. DNA of the CDR3: TGTGCCAGCTCAGAAATGAACACCGGGGAGCTGTTTTTT. It is translated as CASSEMNTGELFF.

The chain employs TRBV5-5 and TRBJ2-7; the D is unclear. CDR3 size: 13 residues. The germline CDR1 and CDR2 sequences are SGHKS and YYEKEE (reference sequence). V shed 6 bases and J shed 3 bases, with 13 bases lying between them. The CDR3 here is CASNTIGGYEQYF. The CDR3 coding sequence is TGTGCCAGCAATACGATCGGTGGCTACGAGCAGTACTTC.

A few counts support this clone. Other DNA sequences in this sample translate to the same CDR3. CDR3 nucleotides: TGTGCCAGCAGAGGGACAGAAAACATTCAGTACTTC. As protein: CASRGTENIQYF. The rearrangement joins TRBV6-5 to TRBJ2-4; 7 bases map to TRBD1. Trimming took 6 bases from V and 5 from J; bases not matched to a gene: 1. CDR1 is MNHEY, CDR2 SVGAGI, per germline. The CDR3 spans 12 residues.

The chain employs TRBV25-1 and TRBJ2-2, with 8 bases that match TRBD1. V lost 6 bases to trimming and J lost 1 base; unmatched junction nucleotides: 4. This CDR3 has 15 residues. Germline CDR1 reads MGHDK; CDR2 reads SYGVNS. The CDR3 DNA sequence: TGTGCCAGCAGGAGGGGGACAGGGAACACCGGGGAGCTGTTTTTT. Residues: CASRRGTGNTGELFF.

The rearrangement uses TRBV25-1 and TRBJ1-2; possibly TRBD1 for D (5 bases). CDR1 is MGHDK, CDR2 SYGVNS, per germline. The length of the CDR3 is 12 residues. Trimming shortened V by 5 bases and J by 8 bases, and 12 bases separated the two germline ends. In DNA form, the CDR3 reads TGTGCCAGCAGTCGAGGGACGAGGGGCTACACCTTC. Translation: CASSRGTRGYTF.

V usage is TRBV19 and J usage is TRBJ1-1; D gene unclear. This CDR3 contains 15 residues. Trimming removed 1 base from V and 1 base from J, with 10 bases in between. Germline loops: CDR1 LNHDA, CDR2 SQIVND (reference sequence). DNA for the CDR3: TGTGCCAGTAGTATAGGCTTGGGGTCGAACACTGAAGCTTTCTTT. Protein product: CASSIGLGSNTEAFF.

The CDR3 region is CASSPPSPRAYEQYF. In nucleotides, the CDR3 is TGTGCCAGCAGTCCCCCGTCCCCCCGAGCCTACGAGCAGTACTTC. The chain employs TRBV25-1 and TRBJ2-7, with D hard to call. Trimming removed 5 bases from V and 2 bases from J, with 16 bases in between. The germline CDR1 and CDR2 sequences are MGHDK and SYGVNS. CDR3 length: 15 residues.

This clone was seen a single time. The chain links TRBV6-1 to TRBJ1-3, with D unclear. Trimming cost V 5 bases and J 3 bases, with 14 bases left between them. This CDR3 is 15 amino acids long. Germline V gene lookup returns CDR1 MNHNS and CDR2 SASEGT. CDR3 DNA sequence: TGTGCCAGCAGTCCCCGAGACGATTATGGAAACACCATATATTTT. It specifies CASSPRDDYGNTIYF.

V gene TRBV6-6 combines with J gene TRBJ1-5; D unresolved. This CDR3 has 14 amino acids. The V and J ends lost 0 bases and 4 bases respectively, with 7 bases between them. Per the germline V gene, CDR1 is MNHNY and CDR2 is SVGAGI (reference sequence). The CDR3 loop reads CASSYSAQNQPQHF. The CDR3 nucleotides are TGTGCCAGCAGTTACTCCGCACAAAATCAGCCCCAGCATTTT.

The chain uses TRBV5-4 and TRBJ2-5; D remains ambiguous. The J call may be incorrect, as the DNA end agrees better with TRBJ2-7. The germline gives CDR1 SGHNT, CDR2 YYREEE (reference sequence). The CDR3 has 12 amino acids. The CDR3 region has the DNA TGTGCCAGCAGCCGGGTGGGTGGCGAGCAGTACTTC. Its protein is CASSRVGGEQYF.

The sample holds one count of this clone. Other DNA variants within this sample encode the same CDR3. The V and J genes are TRBV18 and TRBJ2-3; D unresolved. Germline V gene lookup returns CDR1 KGHSH and CDR2 LQKENI. The V and J ends lost 3 bases and 4 bases respectively, with 5 bases between them. The CDR3 is 12 amino acids. The CDR3 DNA is TGTGCCAGCTCACCCGGAGCAGATACGCAGTATTTT. Translated: CASSPGADTQYF.

This chain joins TRBV7-3 and TRBJ1-1; 9 nucleotides match TRBD1. V dropped 4 bases and J dropped 10; count of bases not matched to a gene: 10. There are 14 residues in the CDR3. Germline V gives CDR1 SGHTA, CDR2 FQGTGA. The CDR3 nucleotides read TGTGCCAGCAGCTCCGGACAGGGGCCTGGGTTAGCTTTCTTT. It yields the protein CASSSGQGPGLAFF.

This clone has more than one count but fewer than ten. The same CDR3 arises from other DNA sequences in this sample as well. V gene TRBV5-1 combines with J gene TRBJ2-1; D may be TRBD1 (5 bases). Germline values: CDR1 SGHRS, CDR2 YFSETQ. Trimming removed 1 base at V and 1 base at J, with 6 bases between. The CDR3 totals 14 residues. The CDR3 is CASSLQGSYNEQFF. The CDR3 DNA is TGCGCCAGCAGCTTGCAGGGTTCCTACAATGAGCAGTTCTTC.